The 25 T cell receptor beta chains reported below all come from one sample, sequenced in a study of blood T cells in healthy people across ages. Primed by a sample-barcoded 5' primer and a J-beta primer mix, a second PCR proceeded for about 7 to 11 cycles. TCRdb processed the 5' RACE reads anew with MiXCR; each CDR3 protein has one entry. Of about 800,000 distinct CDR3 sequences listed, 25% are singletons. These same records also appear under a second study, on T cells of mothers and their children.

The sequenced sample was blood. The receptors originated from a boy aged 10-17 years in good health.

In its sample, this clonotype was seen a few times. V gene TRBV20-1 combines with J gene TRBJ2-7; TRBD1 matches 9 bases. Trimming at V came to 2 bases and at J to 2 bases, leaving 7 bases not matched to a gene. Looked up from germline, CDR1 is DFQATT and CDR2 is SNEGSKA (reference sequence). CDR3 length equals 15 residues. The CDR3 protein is CSARPIGTGPYEQYF. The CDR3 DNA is TGCAGTGCTAGACCTATCGGGACAGGGCCCTACGAGCAGTACTTC.

The CDR3 spells CAGTSGGIRNTIYF. In nucleotides, the CDR3 is TGTGCCGGCACGTCCGGGGGTATCCGAAACACCATATATTTT. This chain connects TRBV12-3 or TRBV12-4 to TRBJ1-3; D may be TRBD1 (5 bases). V lost 11 bases to trimming and J lost 5 bases, with 19 bases between them. The CDR3 has 14 residues.

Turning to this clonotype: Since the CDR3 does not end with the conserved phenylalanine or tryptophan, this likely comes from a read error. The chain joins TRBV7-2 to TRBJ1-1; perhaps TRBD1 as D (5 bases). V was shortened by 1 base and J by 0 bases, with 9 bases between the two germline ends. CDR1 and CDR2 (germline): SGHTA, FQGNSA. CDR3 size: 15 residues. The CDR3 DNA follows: TGTGCCAGCAGCTTAGACGCAGGGATGAACACTGAAGCTTTCTTG. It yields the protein CASSLDAGMNTEAFL.

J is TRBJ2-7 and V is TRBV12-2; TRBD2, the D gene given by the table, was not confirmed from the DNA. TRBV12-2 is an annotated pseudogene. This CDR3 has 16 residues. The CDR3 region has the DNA TGTGCAAGTCGCTTAGTGGCGGCAGGGCGTATCTACGAGCAGTACTTC. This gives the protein CASRLVAAGRIYEQYF.

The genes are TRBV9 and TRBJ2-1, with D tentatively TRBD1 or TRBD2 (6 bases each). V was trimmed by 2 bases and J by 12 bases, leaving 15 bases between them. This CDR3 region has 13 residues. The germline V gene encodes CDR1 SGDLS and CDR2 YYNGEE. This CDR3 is CASSVGGGTLQFF. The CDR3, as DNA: TGTGCCAGCAGCGTGGGAGGAGGGACATTGCAGTTCTTC. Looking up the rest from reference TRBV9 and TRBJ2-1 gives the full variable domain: DSGVTQTPKHLITATGQRVTLRCSPRSGDLSVYWYQQSLDQGLQFLIQYYNGEERAKGNILERFSAQQFPDLHSELNLSSLELGDSALYFCASSVGGGTLQFFGPGTRLTVL.

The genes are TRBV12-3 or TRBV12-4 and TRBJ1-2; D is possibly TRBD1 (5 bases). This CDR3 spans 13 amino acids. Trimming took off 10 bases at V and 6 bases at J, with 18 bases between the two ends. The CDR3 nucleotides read TGTGCCACCAGGCAAGGGACCGGGAATGGCTACACCTTC. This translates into CATRQGTGNGYTF.

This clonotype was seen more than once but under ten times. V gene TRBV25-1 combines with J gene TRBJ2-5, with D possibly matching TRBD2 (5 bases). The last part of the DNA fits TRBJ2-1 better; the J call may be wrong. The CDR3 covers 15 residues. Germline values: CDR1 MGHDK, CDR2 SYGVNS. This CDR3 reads CASSEYSLEGNEQFF. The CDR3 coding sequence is TGTGCCAGCAGTGAATATTCCCTAGAGGGAAATGAGCAGTTCTTC.

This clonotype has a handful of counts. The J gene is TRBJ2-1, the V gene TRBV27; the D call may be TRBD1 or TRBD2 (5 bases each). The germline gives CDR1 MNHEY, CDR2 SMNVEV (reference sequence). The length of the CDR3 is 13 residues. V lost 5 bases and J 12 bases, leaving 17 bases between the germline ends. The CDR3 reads CASSLRGRPRQFF. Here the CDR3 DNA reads TGTGCCAGCAGTCTCCGGGGCCGCCCAAGGCAGTTCTTC.

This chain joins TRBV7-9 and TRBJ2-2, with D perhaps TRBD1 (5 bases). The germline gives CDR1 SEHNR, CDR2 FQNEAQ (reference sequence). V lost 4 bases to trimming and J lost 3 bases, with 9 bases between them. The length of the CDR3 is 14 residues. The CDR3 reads CASSSGYYTGELFF. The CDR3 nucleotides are TGTGCCAGCAGCTCAGGGTACTACACCGGGGAGCTGTTTTTT.

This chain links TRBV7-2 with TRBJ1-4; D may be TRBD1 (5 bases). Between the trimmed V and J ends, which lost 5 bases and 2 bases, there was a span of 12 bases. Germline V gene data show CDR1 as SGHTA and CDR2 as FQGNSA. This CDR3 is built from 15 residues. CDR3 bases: TGTGCCAGCAGCCCTAACAGGTTTACTAATGAAAAACTGTTTTTT. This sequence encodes CASSPNRFTNEKLFF.

CDR3 region: CSVEWGLREAFF. The CDR3 DNA is TGCAGCGTTGAGTGGGGTTTGCGTGAAGCTTTCTTT. The rearrangement links TRBV29-1 to TRBJ1-1; D gene unclear. With 3 bases removed from V and 7 bases from J, the gap between germline ends came to 12 bases. Germline-derived CDR1 and CDR2 are SQVTM and ANQGSEA. The CDR3 extends over 12 amino acids. Filled out from reference TRBV29-1 and TRBJ1-1, the complete variable domain reads SAVISQKPSRDICQRGTSLTIQCQVDSQVTMMFWYRQQPGQSLTLIATANQGSEATYESGFVIDKFPISRPNLTFSTLTVSNMSPEDSSIYLCSVEWGLREAFFGQGTRLTVV.

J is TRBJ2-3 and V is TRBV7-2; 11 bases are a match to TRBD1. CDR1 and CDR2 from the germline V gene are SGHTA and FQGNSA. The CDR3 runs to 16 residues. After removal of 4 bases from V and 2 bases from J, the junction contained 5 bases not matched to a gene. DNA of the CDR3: TGTGCCAGCAGCTCCGGGACAGGGGGGTACACAGATACGCAGTATTTT. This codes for CASSSGTGGYTDTQYF.

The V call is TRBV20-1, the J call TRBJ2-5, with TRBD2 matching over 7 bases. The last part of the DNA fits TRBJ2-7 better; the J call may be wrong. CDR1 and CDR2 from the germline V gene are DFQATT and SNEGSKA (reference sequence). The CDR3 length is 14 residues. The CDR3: CSAENREASYEQYF. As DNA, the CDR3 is TGCAGTGCCGAGAACCGGGAGGCCTCCTACGAGCAGTACTTC.

DNA of the CDR3: TGCAGCGTTTGGGCAGGGTACGAGCAGTACTTC. This sequence encodes CSVWAGYEQYF. The chain links TRBV29-1 to TRBJ2-7, with a possible D match to TRBD1 (5 bases). Germline CDR1 reads SQVTM; CDR2 reads ANQGSEA. The V and J ends lost 5 bases and 4 bases respectively, with 9 bases between them. This CDR3 is 11 amino acids long.

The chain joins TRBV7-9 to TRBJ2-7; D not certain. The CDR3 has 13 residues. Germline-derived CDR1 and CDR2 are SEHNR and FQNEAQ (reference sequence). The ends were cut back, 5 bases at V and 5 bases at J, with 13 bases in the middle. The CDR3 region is CASSLPLRDEQYF. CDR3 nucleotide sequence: TGTGCCAGCAGCCTTCCCCTTAGGGACGAGCAGTACTTC.

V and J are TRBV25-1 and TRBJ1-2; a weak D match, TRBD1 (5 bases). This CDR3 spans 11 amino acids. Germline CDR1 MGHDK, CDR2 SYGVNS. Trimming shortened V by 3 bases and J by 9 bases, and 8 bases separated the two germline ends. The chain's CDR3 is CASSDGGSYTF. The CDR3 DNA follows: TGTGCCAGCAGTGATGGGGGGAGCTACACCTTC.

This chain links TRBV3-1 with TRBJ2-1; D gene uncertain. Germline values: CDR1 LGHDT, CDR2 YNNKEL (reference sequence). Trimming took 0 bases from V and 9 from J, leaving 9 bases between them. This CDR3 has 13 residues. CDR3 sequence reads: CASSQDPRPEQFF. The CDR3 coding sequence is TGTGCCAGCAGCCAAGATCCGCGGCCTGAGCAGTTCTTC.

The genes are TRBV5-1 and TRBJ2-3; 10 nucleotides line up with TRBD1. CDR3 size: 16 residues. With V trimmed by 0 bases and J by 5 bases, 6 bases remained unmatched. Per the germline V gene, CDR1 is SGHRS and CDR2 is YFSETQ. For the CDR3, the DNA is TGCGCCAGCAGCTTGGCCACTGGGACAGGGGTAGATACGCAGTATTTT. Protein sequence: CASSLATGTGVDTQYF.

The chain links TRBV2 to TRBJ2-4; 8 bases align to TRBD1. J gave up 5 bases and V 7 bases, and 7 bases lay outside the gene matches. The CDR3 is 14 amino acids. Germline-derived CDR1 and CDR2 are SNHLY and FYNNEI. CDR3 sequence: CASIAYRGENIQYF. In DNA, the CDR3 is TGTGCCAGCATAGCCTACAGGGGGGAAAACATTCAGTACTTC.

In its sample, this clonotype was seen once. CDR3 sequence: CASSLVGTDSYEQYF. The CDR3 DNA reads as TGTGCCAGCAGCTTAGTTGGGACAGACTCCTACGAGCAGTACTTC. This rearrangement joins TRBV7-2 to TRBJ2-7, with 7 bases fitting TRBD1. V dropped 1 base and J dropped 0; count of bases not matched to a gene: 3. This CDR3 region has 15 residues. CDR1 is SGHTA, CDR2 FQGNSA, per germline.

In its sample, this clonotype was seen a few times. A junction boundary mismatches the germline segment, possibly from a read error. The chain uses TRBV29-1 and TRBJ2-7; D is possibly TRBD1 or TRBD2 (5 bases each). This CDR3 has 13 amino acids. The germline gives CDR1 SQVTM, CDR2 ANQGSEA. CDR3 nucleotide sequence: TGTAGCGTTGAGTCGGACACCGGCTACGAGCAGTACTTC. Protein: CSVESDTGYEQYF.

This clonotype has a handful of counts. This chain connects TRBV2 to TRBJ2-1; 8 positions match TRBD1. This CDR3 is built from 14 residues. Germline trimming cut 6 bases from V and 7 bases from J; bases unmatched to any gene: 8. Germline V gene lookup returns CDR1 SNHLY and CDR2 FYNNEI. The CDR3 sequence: CASRRQGSGNEQFF. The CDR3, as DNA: TGTGCCAGCAGGAGACAGGGGTCCGGGAATGAGCAGTTCTTC.

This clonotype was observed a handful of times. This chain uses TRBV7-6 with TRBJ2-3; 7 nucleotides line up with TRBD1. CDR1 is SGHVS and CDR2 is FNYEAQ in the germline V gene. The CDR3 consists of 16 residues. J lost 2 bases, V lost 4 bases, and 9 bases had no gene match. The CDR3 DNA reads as TGTGCCAGCAGCTACGCACCGGGACAGAACACAGATACGCAGTATTTT. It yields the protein CASSYAPGQNTDTQYF. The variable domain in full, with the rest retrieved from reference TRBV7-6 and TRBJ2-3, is GAGVSQSPRYKVTKRGQDVALRCDPISGHVSLYWYRQALGQGPEFLTYFNYEAQQDKSGLPNDRFSAERPEGSISTLTIQRTEQRDSAMYRCASSYAPGQNTDTQYFGPGTRLTVL.

CDR3 region: CASSLGSEPDTQYF. In nucleotides, the CDR3 is TGTGCCAGCAGCTTGGGTAGCGAGCCAGATACGCAGTATTTT. The V and J genes are TRBV7-2 and TRBJ2-3, with TRBD2 as a possible D gene (5 bases). CDR1 is SGHTA, CDR2 FQGNSA, per germline. The CDR3 consists of 14 residues. V was cut by 3 bases and J by 4 bases, with 11 bases left in between.

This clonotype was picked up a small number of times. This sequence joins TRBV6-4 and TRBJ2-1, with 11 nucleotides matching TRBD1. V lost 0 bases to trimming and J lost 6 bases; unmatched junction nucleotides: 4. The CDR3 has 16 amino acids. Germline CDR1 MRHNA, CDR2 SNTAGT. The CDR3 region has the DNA TGTGCCAGCAGTGACTCTGACGGGACAGGGGGCAATGAGCAGTTCTTC. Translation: CASSDSDGTGGNEQFF.